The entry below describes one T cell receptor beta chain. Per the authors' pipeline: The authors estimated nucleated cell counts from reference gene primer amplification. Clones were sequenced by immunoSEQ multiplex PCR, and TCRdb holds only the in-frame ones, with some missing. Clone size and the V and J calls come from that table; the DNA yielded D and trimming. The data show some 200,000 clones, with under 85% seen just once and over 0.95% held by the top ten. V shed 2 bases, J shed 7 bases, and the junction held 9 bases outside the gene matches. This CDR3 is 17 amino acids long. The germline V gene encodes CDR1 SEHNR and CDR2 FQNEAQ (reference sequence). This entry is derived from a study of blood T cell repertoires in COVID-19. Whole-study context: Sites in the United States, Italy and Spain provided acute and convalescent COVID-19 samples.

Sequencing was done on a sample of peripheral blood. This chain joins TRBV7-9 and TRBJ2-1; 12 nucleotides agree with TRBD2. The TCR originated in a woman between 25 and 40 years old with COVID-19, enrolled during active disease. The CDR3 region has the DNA TGTGCCAGCAGCTTACCGACGACTAGCGGGAGAAGGAATGAGCAGTTCTTC. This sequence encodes CASSLPTTSGRRNEQFF.